What follows are 24 T cell receptor beta chains derived from one specimen sequenced in a study of STAT5B mutations in CD4+ large granular lymphocyte leukemia. Sequenced by immunoSEQ multiplex PCR; TCRdb stores in-frame clones only, minus some. The top ten hold approximately 0.29% of the sample, which has around 35,000 clones, 70% to 75% seen once. Specimen: CD4+ T cells from blood buffy coats. The receptors were sampled from a human donor in good health.

This clone occurred a few times. The chain carries TRBV14 and TRBJ1-2; TRBD1 agrees at 10 bases. Germline V gene sequence: CDR1 SGHDN, CDR2 FVKESK. The J segment lost 8 bases and the V segment lost 4 bases, leaving 4 bases of the junction unmatched. The CDR3 runs 13 residues. The CDR3 protein is CASSPGQGWGYTF. CDR3 nucleotide sequence: TGTGCCAGCAGCCCGGGACAGGGGTGGGGCTACACCTTC. The full variable domain, its missing parts supplied by reference TRBV14 and TRBJ1-2, is EAGVTQFPSHSVIEKGQTVTLRCDPISGHDNLYWYRRVMGKEIKFLLHFVKESKQDESGMPNNRFLAERTGGTYSTLKVQPAELEDSGVYFCASSPGQGWGYTFGSGTRLTVV.

The J gene is TRBJ2-2, the V gene TRBV21-1; the table calls TRBD2, which could not be checked here. TRBV21-1 constitutes a pseudogene. This CDR3 comprises 17 residues. The CDR3 DNA is TGTGCCAGCAGCAAGGGGCAGCGGGGGGCGCGAACCGGGGAGCTGTTTTTT. Translated, it gives CASSKGQRGARTGELFF.

This chain joins TRBV5-1 and TRBJ2-5, with 8 positions matching TRBD1. The ends lost 3 bases at V and 5 bases at J; junction bases unmatched: 9. Germline V gene lookup returns CDR1 SGHRS and CDR2 YFSETQ. This CDR3 has 15 residues. The CDR3 DNA follows: TGCGCCAGCAGCTGGTCAGGGGGCGTGGGGGAGACCCAGTACTTC. Its translation is CASSWSGGVGETQYF.

This chain joins TRBV7-2 and TRBJ2-3, with D uncertain. The CDR3 totals 12 residues. CDR1 is SGHTA and CDR2 is FQGNSA in the germline V gene. V was clipped by 5 bases and J by 5 bases, with 8 bases between them. This CDR3 is CASSPLQDTQYF. CDR3 nucleotide sequence: TGTGCCAGCAGCCCCCTCCAAGATACGCAGTATTTT.

V is TRBV7-2 and J is TRBJ2-2; 7 bases match TRBD2. CDR1 is SGHTA and CDR2 is FQGNSA in the germline V gene. The length of the CDR3 is 15 residues. The ends lost 6 bases at V and 5 bases at J; junction bases unmatched: 9. CDR3: CASRPLAGVTGELFF. The CDR3 bases are TGTGCCAGCAGGCCTTTGGCGGGGGTAACCGGGGAGCTGTTTTTT.

V gene TRBV7-9 combines with J gene TRBJ2-7; 10 positions agree with TRBD1. The CDR3 is 16 amino acids. Trimming at V came to 1 base and at J to 4 bases, leaving 7 bases not matched to a gene. Looked up from germline, CDR1 is SEHNR and CDR2 is FQNEAQ (reference sequence). The CDR3 sequence: CASSLGDRGRFYEQYF. CDR3 nucleotides: TGTGCCAGCAGCTTAGGGGACAGGGGAAGGTTTTACGAGCAGTACTTC.

This rearrangement joins TRBV11-3 to TRBJ2-5; 12 positions match TRBD2. This CDR3 is 16 amino acids long. Trimming cost V 5 bases and J 2 bases; bases outside gene matches: 6. Germline V CDR1 and CDR2: SGHNT, YENEEA. As DNA, the CDR3 is TGTGCCAGCAGCCCCCGGACTAGCGGGGCACAAGAGACCCAGTACTTC. Amino acid sequence: CASSPRTSGAQETQYF. Full variable domain (rest looked up from reference TRBV11-3 and TRBJ2-5): EAGVVQSPRYKIIEKKQPVAFWCNPISGHNTLYWYLQNLGQGPELLIRYENEEAVDDSQLPKDRFSAERLKGVDSTLKIQPAELGDSAVYLCASSPRTSGAQETQYFGPGTRLLVL.

This chain links TRBV29-1 with TRBJ2-5, with 10 nucleotides matching TRBD2. This CDR3 is built from 15 residues. Germline values: CDR1 SQVTM, CDR2 ANQGSEA. The trim removed 5 bases at V and 5 bases at J, leaving 11 bases unmatched. The CDR3 DNA reads TGCAGCGTTAGCGCTAGCGGGAGTTTCTGGGAGACCCAGTACTTC. Amino acids: CSVSASGSFWETQYF.

The V gene is TRBV19, the J gene TRBJ2-2; TRBD1 agrees at 7 bases. CDR3 size: 15 residues. V gave up 5 bases and J gave up 0 bases; unmatched junction bases: 3. CDR1 is LNHDA, CDR2 SQIVND, per germline (reference sequence). The CDR3 region has the DNA TGTGCCAGTAGTCAGGGGACAGCGAACACCGGGGAGCTGTTTTTT. This codes for CASSQGTANTGELFF.

The chain employs TRBV5-4 and TRBJ2-2; D might be TRBD2 (5 bases). Between the trimmed V and J ends, which lost 0 bases and 2 bases, there was a span of 8 bases. This CDR3 comprises 15 residues. In germline, CDR1 is SGHNT, CDR2 YYREEE (reference sequence). The CDR3 DNA reads TGTGCCAGCAGCTTGGCACGGGGAAACACCGGGGAGCTGTTTTTT. It codes for CASSLARGNTGELFF.

The chain recombines TRBV28 with TRBJ2-5; TRBD2 is a possible D gene (5 bases). Germline V gene sequence: CDR1 MDHEN, CDR2 SYDVKM. This CDR3 is 14 amino acids long. The germline V and J ends were trimmed by 6 bases and 2 bases, with 13 bases remaining between them. DNA of the CDR3: TGTGCCAGCAGCCCTCCCACTAGTCAAGAGACCCAGTACTTC. As protein: CASSPPTSQETQYF. The full variable domain, in which reference TRBV28 and TRBJ2-5 provide the parts outside the CDR3, is DVKVTQSSRYLVKRTGEKVFLECVQDMDHENMFWYRQDPGLGLRLIYFSYDVKMKEKGDIPEGYSVSREKKERFSLILESASTNQTSMYLCASSPPTSQETQYFGPGTRLLVL.

The J gene is TRBJ1-4, the V gene TRBV5-1, with 7 bases lining up with TRBD1. The CDR3 has 16 amino acids. The germline V gene has CDR1 SGHRS and CDR2 YFSETQ. Trimming cost V 1 base and J 7 bases; bases outside gene matches: 10. CDR3 in DNA: TGCGCCAGCAGCTTGAGTCCAGGGGGAGGTAGTGAAAAACTGTTTTTT. It is translated as CASSLSPGGGSEKLFF.

This chain uses TRBV15 with TRBJ2-3; 10 bases agree with TRBD2. CDR1 is LNHNV, CDR2 YYDKDF, per germline (reference sequence). The junction had 11 bases not matched to a gene; V was cut back by 3 bases and J by 5 bases. The CDR3 runs to 17 residues. The CDR3: CATSRGWSGRARDTQYF. In DNA form, the CDR3 reads TGTGCCACCAGCAGGGGATGGAGCGGGAGGGCCCGAGATACGCAGTATTTT. The variable domain in full, with the rest retrieved from reference TRBV15 and TRBJ2-3, is DAMVIQNPRYQVTQFGKPVTLSCSQTLNHNVMYWYQQKSSQAPKLLFHYYDKDFNNEADTPDNFQSRRPNTSFCFLDIRSPGLGDTAMYLCATSRGWSGRARDTQYFGPGTRLTVL.

The CDR3 loop is CASRSGGASYEKLFF. CDR3 bases: TGTGCCAGCAGGTCAGGGGGCGCCAGTTATGAAAAACTGTTTTTT. The chain carries TRBV7-2 and TRBJ1-4; 8 bases fit TRBD1. V gave up 6 bases and J gave up 6 bases; unmatched junction bases: 9. CDR3 length equals 15 residues. Germline CDR1 is SGHTA and CDR2 is FQGNSA.

The chain couples TRBV19 to TRBJ1-5, with TRBD1 matching 7 bases. This CDR3 contains 17 residues. Trimming cost V 5 bases and J 5 bases; bases outside gene matches: 15. Per the germline V gene, CDR1 is LNHDA and CDR2 is SQIVND (reference sequence). Written as DNA, the CDR3 is TGTGCCAGTAGTTTCGGGACAGTCGTCAGCTCATATCAGCCCCAGCATTTT. Its protein product is CASSFGTVVSSYQPQHF.

A word on this clone: This same CDR3 is encoded by further DNA sequences in the sample. The V call is TRBV7-2, the J call TRBJ2-7; D gene unclear. The V end was cut by 2 bases, the J end by 1 base, with 3 bases between. Germline CDR1 SGHTA, CDR2 FQGNSA. CDR3 size: 12 residues. The CDR3 loop is CASSLTSYEQYF. The CDR3 DNA reads TGTGCCAGCAGCTTAACATCCTACGAGCAGTACTTC.

The genes are TRBV5-1 and TRBJ1-5; D gene ambiguous. CDR3 size: 13 residues. V lost 0 bases, J lost 5 bases, and 6 bases lay in between. Looked up from germline, CDR1 is SGHRS and CDR2 is YFSETQ. CDR3 coding DNA: TGCGCCAGCAGCTTGGCGGTGGATCAGCCCCAGCATTTT. It yields the protein CASSLAVDQPQHF.

This clone was seen once. The rearrangement joins TRBV11-2 to TRBJ2-7; no clear D gene. CDR1 and CDR2 from the germline V gene are SGHAT and FQNNGV. This CDR3 is built from 13 residues. V dropped 5 bases and J dropped 0 bases, with 8 bases sitting between them. The CDR3: CASSQDYSYEQYF. Here the CDR3 DNA reads TGTGCCAGCAGCCAGGATTACTCCTACGAGCAGTACTTC.

The chain's CDR3 is CASSRETLAGSYEQYF. The CDR3 bases are TGTGCCAGTAGTAGAGAGACTCTAGCGGGGTCCTACGAGCAGTACTTC. V gene TRBV19 combines with J gene TRBJ2-7, with 9 bases lining up with TRBD2. This CDR3 is built from 16 residues. The germline V gene encodes CDR1 LNHDA and CDR2 SQIVND (reference sequence). Trimming at V came to 4 bases and at J to 1 base, leaving 8 bases not matched to a gene.

The chain has TRBV11-2 and TRBJ2-7; D gene uncertain. CDR3 size: 15 residues. V was cut by 5 bases and J by 3 bases, with 17 bases left in between. CDR1 and CDR2 (germline): SGHAT, FQNNGV. In nucleotides, the CDR3 is TGTGCCAGCAGCCCCTTTGACGGGTACAACTACGAGCAGTACTTC. Protein sequence: CASSPFDGYNYEQYF. Together with reference TRBV11-2 and TRBJ2-7, the CDR3 gives the full variable domain: EAGVAQSPRYKIIEKRQSVAFWCNPISGHATLYWYQQILGQGPKLLIQFQNNGVVDDSQLPKDRFSAERLKGVDSTLKIQPAKLEDSAVYLCASSPFDGYNYEQYFGPGTRLTVT.

This clone was seen a single time. This chain joins TRBV7-9 and TRBJ2-1; 8 bases are shared with TRBD2. V lost 1 base to trimming and J lost 11 bases; unmatched junction nucleotides: 13. This CDR3 has 16 residues. From germline, CDR1 is SEHNR and CDR2 FQNEAQ (reference sequence). CDR3 sequence (DNA): TGTGCCAGCAGCTTAGGAAGGGATACTAGCGGTTTTAAGCAGTTCTTC. Translating gives CASSLGRDTSGFKQFF.

This clone was seen only a few times. The chain recombines TRBV7-5 with TRBJ2-7; the table assigns TRBD2, which was not confirmed against the DNA. TRBV7-5 is listed as a pseudogene. The CDR3 sequence is 15 residues long. Written as DNA, the CDR3 is TGTGCCAGAAGCGCAACTAGCGGGATGACCTACGAGCAGTACTTC. The encoded protein is CARSATSGMTYEQYF.

The chain has TRBV28 and TRBJ2-1, with 9 bases that match TRBD1. CDR1 and CDR2 (germline): MDHEN, SYDVKM. The CDR3 loop spans 13 amino acids. V shed 8 bases, J shed 9 bases, and the junction held 8 bases outside the gene matches. CDR3 in amino acids: CASGTDRGGEQFF. The CDR3 region has the DNA TGTGCCAGCGGAACGGACAGGGGAGGTGAGCAGTTCTTC.

V is TRBV5-1 and J is TRBJ2-3, with TRBD2 identical over 16 bases. Germline CDR1 reads SGHRS; CDR2 reads YFSETQ. J was trimmed by 0 bases and V by 4 bases; bases with no gene match: 5. The CDR3 totals 18 residues. The CDR3: CASSHGTSGGVSTDTQYF. The CDR3 DNA reads as TGCGCCAGCAGCCACGGGACTAGCGGGGGGGTTAGCACAGATACGCAGTATTTT.